The clone carrying this TCR beta chain was detected only a few times. Its antigen is not known. Assay: immunoSEQ multiplex PCR; the TCRdb copy retains only in-frame clones and omits some. This table has 10,000 to 15,000 clones, approximately 96% appearing once. The CDR3 is made up of 11 amino acids. Germline assignment: CDR1 GTSNPN and CDR2 SVGIG (reference sequence). Trimming pared 8 bases from V and 7 bases from J, leaving 11 bases between. The data were taken from a study of neoadjuvant nivolumab and ipilimumab in lung cancer. Study-level points and caveats: Only two of four nivolumab-treated tumors gained richness and clonality by surgery. Only a single major-pathologic-response sample was available for clonality analysis. Only a small number of samples underwent TCR sequencing. Compared with tumor-adjacent uninvolved lung, resected tumors showed greater richness and clonality.

The V call is TRBV30, the J call TRBJ1-4; D not resolved. The material was peripheral blood, obtained after neoadjuvant nivolumab, alone or with ipilimumab, at or shortly before surgery. This sequence originates from an adult with non-small cell lung cancer. The CDR3 here is CAGGRREKLFF. CDR3 nucleotides: TGTGCCGGTGGACGTCGTGAAAAACTGTTTTTT.